The 31 T cell receptor beta chains below were found in one sample sequenced in a study of cytomegalovirus exposure and HLA in healthy donors. PCR primers comprised 60 Vbeta and 13 Jbeta primers. Profiled with immunoSEQ multiplex PCR; TCRdb holds only in-frame clones, not every one. The ten top clones account for more than 0.5%, within a sample of around 120,000 clones. What was sequenced was PBMCs. The receptors come from a man aged 50 to 60 in good health and CMV-seronegative.

The V call is TRBV5-4, the J call TRBJ2-7, with 8 bases fitting TRBD2. Per the germline V gene, CDR1 is SGHNT and CDR2 is YYREEE (reference sequence). V lost 4 bases to trimming and J lost 2 bases; unmatched junction nucleotides: 5. This CDR3 spans 14 amino acids. CDR3 sequence (DNA): TGTGCCAGCAGCCAATCGGGGGGGCCCTACGAGCAGTACTTC. It yields the protein CASSQSGGPYEQYF.

The rearrangement joins TRBV6-6 to TRBJ2-7; 7 nucleotides line up with TRBD2. The CDR3 contains 14 residues. Germline V CDR1 and CDR2: MNHNY, SVGAGI (reference sequence). V lost 4 bases to trimming and J lost 3 bases; unmatched junction nucleotides: 6. This chain's CDR3 is CASSSSRGDYEQYF. CDR3 sequence (DNA): TGTGCCAGCAGTTCCTCCCGGGGGGACTACGAGCAGTACTTC.

As concerns this clone: The junction departs from germline at one end; a sequencing error may be responsible. The genes are TRBV5-6 and TRBJ1-6; no definite D call. The CDR3 is 13 residues long. Germline V lookup: CDR1 SGHDT, CDR2 YYEEEE. This CDR3 is CASSLSPPGGSTF. The CDR3 region has the DNA TGTGCCAGCAGCTTGTCTCCTCCGGGAGGATCCACTTTT.

The chain carries TRBV7-9 and TRBJ1-1; D ambiguous. V was trimmed by 5 bases and J by 0 bases, leaving 19 bases between them. The germline gives CDR1 SEHNR, CDR2 FQNEAQ (reference sequence). This CDR3 comprises 17 residues. CDR3 nucleotides: TGTGCCAGCAGCCACCCCCCCGGGAGGGCCATGAACACTGAAGCTTTCTTT. Amino acid sequence: CASSHPPGRAMNTEAFF. Filled out from reference TRBV7-9 and TRBJ1-1, the complete variable domain reads DTGVSQNPRHKITKRGQNVTFRCDPISEHNRLYWYRQTLGQGPEFLTYFQNEAQLEKSRLLSDRFSAERPKGSFSTLEIQRTEQGDSAMYLCASSHPPGRAMNTEAFFGQGTRLTVV.

Here the CDR3 DNA reads TGTGCCAGTAGCTCTAACTCTTTCAGGGGGCGTGGCACTGAAGCTTTCTTT. Protein sequence: CASSSNSFRGRGTEAFF. This chain links TRBV19 with TRBJ1-1; 8 nucleotides agree with TRBD1. The CDR3 sequence is 17 residues long. Per germline, CDR1 LNHDA and CDR2 SQIVND (reference sequence). The ends lost 6 bases at V and 4 bases at J; junction bases unmatched: 16.

The chain has TRBV5-6 and TRBJ2-3; the match to TRBD1 covers 7 bases. The CDR3 has 15 residues. CDR1 and CDR2 (germline): SGHDT, YYEEEE. The J segment lost 0 bases and the V segment lost 6 bases, leaving 7 bases of the junction unmatched. CDR3 sequence (DNA): TGTGCCAGCACCCCAGGGGGACCAAGCACAGATACGCAGTATTTT. Translation: CASTPGGPSTDTQYF.

The chain carries TRBV5-1 and TRBJ2-5; no clear D gene. The CDR3 is made up of 14 amino acids. The V gene lost 0 bases and the J gene lost 3 bases, with 9 bases spanning the gap. Germline V CDR1 and CDR2: SGHRS, YFSETQ. The CDR3 DNA reads as TGCGCCAGCAGCTTGGTTAGTCAGGAAGAGACCCAGTACTTC. It specifies CASSLVSQEETQYF.

This chain links TRBV7-9 with TRBJ2-7, with TRBD2 matching over 9 bases. The CDR3 consists of 13 residues. Germline CDR1 reads SEHNR; CDR2 reads FQNEAQ (reference sequence). CDR3 residues: CEPDPSGIYEQYF. CDR3 in DNA: TGTGAGCCAGATCCTAGCGGGATCTACGAGCAGTACTTC.

The chain recombines TRBV18 with TRBJ2-7; weak D call: TRBD1 (6 bases). Germline V lookup: CDR1 KGHSH, CDR2 LQKENI. With 6 bases removed from V and 6 bases from J, the gap between germline ends came to 18 bases. The CDR3 sequence is 14 residues long. In DNA form, the CDR3 reads TGTGCCAGCTCCCGAGGACAGACGGCGAGCGAGCAGTACTTC. Protein sequence: CASSRGQTASEQYF. The complete variable domain, with remaining parts taken from reference TRBV18 and TRBJ2-7, reads NAGVMQNPRHLVRRRGQEARLRCSPMKGHSHVYWYRQLPEEGLKFMVYLQKENIIDESGMPKERFSAEFPKEGPSILRIQQVVRGDSAAYFCASSRGQTASEQYFGPGTRLTVT.

The gene calls are TRBV19 and TRBJ2-5; no definite D call. This CDR3 is 14 amino acids long. The V end was cut by 2 bases, the J end by 5 bases, with 12 bases between. From germline, CDR1 is LNHDA and CDR2 SQIVND (reference sequence). CDR3: CASSIRWRMETQYF. CDR3 DNA: TGTGCCAGTAGTATAAGATGGAGAATGGAGACCCAGTACTTC.

This chain connects TRBV2 to TRBJ1-2; 8 bases line up with TRBD1. Germline V lookup: CDR1 SNHLY, CDR2 FYNNEI. Trimming took 6 bases from V and 8 from J; bases not matched to a gene: 8. The CDR3 is made up of 13 amino acids. The CDR3: CASRSQGARGYTF. Here the CDR3 DNA reads TGTGCCAGCAGGTCTCAGGGGGCGCGGGGCTACACCTTC.

This rearrangement joins TRBV6-1 to TRBJ1-2; TRBD1 matches 10 bases. V gave up 5 bases and J gave up 8 bases; unmatched junction bases: 5. The germline V gene encodes CDR1 MNHNS and CDR2 SASEGT. There are 13 residues in the CDR3. The CDR3 coding sequence is TGTGCCAGCAGTCCGGGACAGGGGACCGGCTACACCTTC. Its translation is CASSPGQGTGYTF.

The chain recombines TRBV2 with TRBJ1-3; no reliable D call. From germline, CDR1 is SNHLY and CDR2 FYNNEI. With 4 bases removed from V and 0 bases from J, the gap between germline ends came to 10 bases. The CDR3 spans 15 residues. The CDR3 DNA reads TGTGCCAGCAGTGTATATGGGAGCTCTGGAAACACCATATATTTT. Residues: CASSVYGSSGNTIYF. The full variable domain, in which reference TRBV2 and TRBJ1-3 provide the parts outside the CDR3, is EPEVTQTPSHQVTQMGQEVILRCVPISNHLYFYWYRQILGQKVEFLVSFYNNEISEKSEIFDDQFSVERPDGSNFTLKIRSTKLEDSAMYFCASSVYGSSGNTIYFGEGSWLTVV.

This chain links TRBV11-3 with TRBJ2-5; the match to TRBD1 covers 10 bases. Germline assignment: CDR1 SGHNT and CDR2 YENEEA. J gave up 5 bases and V 3 bases, and 6 bases lay outside the gene matches. This CDR3 is 15 amino acids long. CDR3 bases: TGTGCCAGCAGCTTCCGGACAGGGGGTGTGGAGACCCAGTACTTC. This sequence encodes CASSFRTGGVETQYF.

CDR3 protein: CASRAGTGFSYEQYF. As DNA, the CDR3 is TGTGCCAGCAGGGCCGGGACAGGGTTCTCCTACGAGCAGTACTTC. The chain joins TRBV27 to TRBJ2-7, with TRBD1 identical over 9 bases. The V segment lost 6 bases and the J segment 0 bases; nucleotides outside the gene matches: 6. The CDR3 runs to 15 residues. The germline V gene encodes CDR1 MNHEY and CDR2 SMNVEV (reference sequence).

The chain uses TRBV9 and TRBJ1-2; D is undetermined. Germline V gene data show CDR1 as SGDLS and CDR2 as YYNGEE. V lost 1 base to trimming and J lost 6 bases, with 16 bases between them. The CDR3 consists of 15 residues. The CDR3 nucleotides are TGTGCCAGCAGCGTAAGCTCCGACCATCAGGATGGCTACACCTTC. It encodes CASSVSSDHQDGYTF.

This chain links TRBV11-2 with TRBJ2-7, with 7 bases fitting TRBD1. The CDR3 spans 14 residues. Trimming removed 10 bases from V and 3 bases from J; junction bases left unmatched: 12. Germline V gene sequence: CDR1 SGHAT, CDR2 FQNNGV. Written as DNA, the CDR3 is TGTGCCACTCAGGTGACAGGGATTAGCTACGAGCAGTACTTC. It codes for CATQVTGISYEQYF. Combining the CDR3 with reference TRBV11-2 and TRBJ2-7 gives the whole variable domain EAGVAQSPRYKIIEKRQSVAFWCNPISGHATLYWYQQILGQGPKLLIQFQNNGVVDDSQLPKDRFSAERLKGVDSTLKIQPAKLEDSAVYLCATQVTGISYEQYFGPGTRLTVT.

The chain has TRBV18 and TRBJ2-3; 11 bases map to TRBD1. V was clipped by 3 bases and J by 3 bases; unmatched bases: 2. This CDR3 has 15 residues. CDR1 is KGHSH and CDR2 is LQKENI in the germline V gene. CDR3 sequence reads: CASSPGQGETDTQYF. The DNA of the CDR3 is TGTGCCAGCTCACCGGGACAGGGGGAAACAGATACGCAGTATTTT.

This rearrangement joins TRBV7-9 to TRBJ1-2; a weak D match, TRBD1 (5 bases). Trimming pared 1 base from V and 1 base from J, leaving 10 bases between. Per the germline V gene, CDR1 is SEHNR and CDR2 is FQNEAQ (reference sequence). The CDR3 loop spans 15 amino acids. The CDR3 DNA reads as TGTGCCAGCAGCTTAGATTCAGGGATTAACTATGGCTACACCTTC. This translates into CASSLDSGINYGYTF. Combining the CDR3 with reference TRBV7-9 and TRBJ1-2 gives the whole variable domain DTGVSQNPRHKITKRGQNVTFRCDPISEHNRLYWYRQTLGQGPEFLTYFQNEAQLEKSRLLSDRFSAERPKGSFSTLEIQRTEQGDSAMYLCASSLDSGINYGYTFGSGTRLTVV.

The V gene is TRBV7-9, the J gene TRBJ2-7; D is undetermined. The CDR3 extends over 11 amino acids. V was clipped by 5 bases and J by 3 bases, with 5 bases between them. Germline V gives CDR1 SEHNR, CDR2 FQNEAQ (reference sequence). The CDR3 here is CASSTSYEQYF. CDR3 coding DNA: TGTGCCAGCAGCACGAGCTACGAGCAGTACTTC.

The genes are TRBV7-9 and TRBJ2-7; D not resolved. Germline-derived CDR1 and CDR2 are SEHNR and FQNEAQ (reference sequence). Trimming removed 5 bases at V and 9 bases at J, with 11 bases between. This CDR3 comprises 11 residues. CDR3 in DNA: TGTGCCAGCAGCGCACAATCAGGGCAGTACTTC. As protein: CASSAQSGQYF.

The chain employs TRBV18 and TRBJ2-5; maybe TRBD2 (6 bases). In germline, CDR1 is KGHSH, CDR2 LQKENI. The CDR3 has 14 amino acids. The V end lost 3 bases, the J end lost 5 bases, and 13 bases lay between the germline ends. The CDR3 is CASSPRDLRETQYF. The CDR3 DNA follows: TGTGCCAGCTCACCTAGGGACTTAAGGGAGACCCAGTACTTC.

The CDR3 nucleotides are TGTGCCAGCAGCCACCCCGACAGAGCCGGGACTAGCGGGACCGGGGAGCAGTACTTC. Translation gives CASSHPDRAGTSGTGEQYF. This chain uses TRBV4-2 with TRBJ2-7, with 13 bases identical to TRBD2. Looked up from germline, CDR1 is LGHNA and CDR2 is YNFKEQ. V shed 3 bases, J shed 7 bases, and the junction held 18 bases outside the gene matches. The CDR3 totals 19 residues.

This chain joins TRBV30 and TRBJ2-3; 10 nucleotides align to TRBD1. V lost 4 bases to trimming and J lost 5 bases; unmatched junction nucleotides: 9. CDR3 length: 15 residues. The germline gives CDR1 GTSNPN, CDR2 SVGIG (reference sequence). The CDR3 is CAWKKDRGQRDTQYF. CDR3 bases: TGTGCCTGGAAAAAAGACAGGGGGCAGAGAGATACGCAGTATTTT. Using reference TRBV30 and TRBJ2-3 for the parts outside the CDR3, the full variable domain is SQTIHQWPATLVQPVGSPLSLECTVEGTSNPNLYWYRQAAGRGLQLLFYSVGIGQISSEVPQNLSASRPQDRQFILSSKKLLLSDSGFYLCAWKKDRGQRDTQYFGPGTRLTVL.

The rearrangement links TRBV2 to TRBJ1-1; TRBD1 matches 9 bases. The CDR3 is 13 amino acids. Germline assignment: CDR1 SNHLY and CDR2 FYNNEI. The trim removed 6 bases at V and 4 bases at J, leaving 3 bases unmatched. The CDR3 coding sequence is TGTGCCAGCAGCGGACAGGGGAGCACTGAAGCTTTCTTT. It encodes CASSGQGSTEAFF.

The chain employs TRBV27 and TRBJ1-5; TRBD1 agrees at 7 bases. CDR1 MNHEY and CDR2 SMNVEV come from the germline V gene (reference sequence). The CDR3 contains 14 residues. The junction had 5 bases not matched to a gene; V was cut back by 6 bases and J by 3 bases. Written as DNA, the CDR3 is TGTGCCAGCAGGTCGGGACAGCTCAATCAGCCCCAGCATTTT. As protein: CASRSGQLNQPQHF.

This chain links TRBV7-9 with TRBJ2-5, with D maybe TRBD2 (5 bases). The CDR3 is 14 amino acids. CDR1 and CDR2 from the germline V gene are SEHNR and FQNEAQ (reference sequence). Trimming took off 4 bases at V and 5 bases at J, with 14 bases between the two ends. CDR3 sequence (DNA): TGTGCCAGCAGCTCGTCAAGGACTCAGGAGACCCAGTACTTC. Translation gives CASSSSRTQETQYF.

V and J are TRBV5-4 and TRBJ2-1; no clear D gene. The CDR3 extends over 16 amino acids. Trimming cost V 4 bases and J 0 bases, with 14 bases left between them. The germline V gene encodes CDR1 SGHNT and CDR2 YYREEE (reference sequence). CDR3 DNA sequence: TGTGCCAGCAGCCCTCCGCCACAGAGCTCCTACAATGAGCAGTTCTTC. It encodes CASSPPPQSSYNEQFF.

The gene calls are TRBV15 and TRBJ1-2; D unresolved. This CDR3 is 14 amino acids long. Looked up from germline, CDR1 is LNHNV and CDR2 is YYDKDF (reference sequence). V lost 0 bases and J lost 4, with 9 bases in between. Written as DNA, the CDR3 is TGTGCCACCAGCAGAGATAGTAGACTCTATGGCTACACCTTC. Translation gives CATSRDSRLYGYTF.

This chain joins TRBV7-2 and TRBJ2-1; 8 nucleotides agree with TRBD2. The CDR3 extends over 18 amino acids. V lost 3 bases, J lost 4 bases, and 14 bases stayed unmatched. The germline V gene has CDR1 SGHTA and CDR2 FQGNSA. This chain's CDR3 is CASSLGPRASGHYNEQFF. The CDR3 DNA sequence: TGTGCCAGCAGCTTGGGTCCGCGGGCTAGCGGGCATTACAATGAGCAGTTCTTC. Full variable domain (outside the CDR3, taken from reference TRBV7-2 and TRBJ2-1): GAGVSQSPSNKVTEKGKDVELRCDPISGHTALYWYRQSLGQGLEFLIYFQGNSAPDKSGLPSDRFSAERTGGSVSTLTIQRTQQEDSAVYLCASSLGPRASGHYNEQFFGPGTRLTVL.

V and J are TRBV4-1 and TRBJ2-7; maybe TRBD1 (5 bases). CDR3 length: 17 amino acids. Trimming shortened V by 0 bases and J by 4 bases, and 19 bases separated the two germline ends. In germline, CDR1 is MGHRA, CDR2 YSYEKL. As DNA, the CDR3 is TGCGCCAGCAGCCAAGATTGGGGCAGGGAAGGAAGGTACGAGCAGTACTTC. It is translated as CASSQDWGREGRYEQYF.